These 2 T cell receptor beta chains were sequenced from one sample in a study of T-cell reconstitution after alpha-beta-depleted transplantation in children. Unique molecular identifiers were incorporated during preparation of the TCRbeta library. TCRdb re-called the PCR reads through MiXCR, storing one row per CDR3 protein. The top ten hold about 5.6% of the sample, which has around 500,000 distinct CDR3 sequences, 9.5% to 15% seen once. The material sequenced was PBMCs from the stem cell graft donor, taken from the stem cell graft. Every receptor here comes from a human donor who donated a stem cell graft to a child with combined immunodeficiency.

At least ten counts were recorded for this clonotype. CDR3 protein: CASSQVQGGGLGNTIYF. The CDR3 nucleotides read TGCGCCAGCAGCCAAGTCCAGGGAGGGGGACTTGGAAACACCATATATTTT. The chain carries TRBV4-3 and TRBJ1-3, with D possibly matching TRBD1 (6 bases). The length of the CDR3 is 17 residues. Trimming removed 1 base at V and 3 bases at J, with 16 bases between. Germline assignment: CDR1 LGHNA and CDR2 YSLEER.

The CDR3 region has the DNA TGTGCCACCAGCAGACTAAGCACGGAGGGTGAAAAACTGTTTTTT. Amino acid sequence: CATSRLSTEGEKLFF. This sequence joins TRBV15 and TRBJ1-4; D ambiguous. Trimming shortened V by 2 bases and J by 7 bases, and 14 bases separated the two germline ends. The CDR3 covers 15 residues. The V gene's germline CDR1 is LNHNV and CDR2 YYDKDF (reference sequence).